This TCR beta chain is drawn from a study of CD8+ T cells in alopecia areata (dated by TCRdb to between 2018 and 2020). Broadly, across the study: In both human patients and the C3H/HeJ mouse model, the study applied high-throughput TCRbeta sequencing to look at T cell clonal expansion in alopecia areata. Clonality in the scalp was compared among normal scalp (n=4), patchy alopecia areata scalp (n=8), and alopecia totalis/universalis scalp (n=8). In humans, TCRbeta sequencing was performed on scalp tissue and on sorted CD4+ and CD8+ peripheral blood T cells from healthy controls and from patients with patchy or totalis/universalis alopecia areata. Amplification of TCRbeta CDR3 regions was done by immunoSEQ multiplex PCR using 35 Vbeta forward primers and 13 Jbeta reverse primers. RNA was obtained with the PAXgene miRNA kit for fixed scalp, the miRNeasy kit for PBMCs, and the RNeasy kit for mouse skin. The study at large found these results: Compared with normal scalp, lesional scalp had higher clonality and more expanded CD8+ clones, particularly in alopecia totalis/universalis, a pattern that suggests antigenic drive. Shared TCR sequences between patients were less evident than in mice, which may be partly attributable to HLA diversity in the patient population. Unlike mouse skin, where gammadelta T cells dominate, normal human skin contains resident alphabeta T cells that get sequenced too, which complicates analysis of the scalp TCR repertoire.

PBMCs were separated by density centrifugation and stained for CD3, CD4 and CD8, after which CD4+ and CD8+ T cells were sorted on a FACSAria. Scalp biopsies and blood samples were obtained from unaffected controls. V sheds 0 bases and J sheds 4 bases, leaving 9 bases between their ends. The CDR3 numbers 14 residues from cysteine through phenylalanine. The CDR3 DNA has 42 bases and is translated from base 1. The germline V gene gives CDR1 as ENHRY and CDR2 as SYGVKD. As regards this clone: Its antigen is still unknown. No much larger clone is present one base from it, and per-base qualities are unavailable.

The protocol used for the library was the immunoSEQ multiplex PCR assay. For TCR sequencing, RNA was extracted from every sample and reverse transcribed into cDNA to serve as template. First-strand cDNA was synthesized using SuperScript III with a 2:1 mix of oligo-dT and random hexamers. A synthetic immune receptor repertoire was used to gauge amplification bias, and whatever bias remained was removed computationally. Turning to the authors' computational methods: Raw reads were preprocessed to remove errors, and CDR3 was defined according to IMGT conventions as the region from the conserved cysteine to phenylalanine. Clonality was computed by normalizing Shannon entropy by log2 of the number of productive unique TCRs and subtracting the result from 1. CD4 or CD8 identity of scalp clones was inferred by cross-referencing scalp TCRbeta sequences with sorted blood CD4 and CD8 repertoires. TCRdb carries this immuneACCESS record with in-frame sequences only. Its versions omit some clonotypes, under half of them owing to an unresolved V gene in the studies checked, with the rest unexplained. Clone size and the V and J calls come from that table; the DNA yielded D and trimming. The sample data list roughly 150,000 clones, and 45% to 60% of these were observed just once. About 4.3% of the sample lies in the top ten.

The sample comprised CD4+ T cells sorted from blood. The clonotype originates from a human donor in good health. The chain couples TRBV10-3 to TRBJ1-1; no D gene call is confident. The base sequence is TGTGCCATCAGTGAGTCGGTCAGGAGCACTGAAGCTTTCTTT. The resulting protein is CAISESVRSTEAFF.